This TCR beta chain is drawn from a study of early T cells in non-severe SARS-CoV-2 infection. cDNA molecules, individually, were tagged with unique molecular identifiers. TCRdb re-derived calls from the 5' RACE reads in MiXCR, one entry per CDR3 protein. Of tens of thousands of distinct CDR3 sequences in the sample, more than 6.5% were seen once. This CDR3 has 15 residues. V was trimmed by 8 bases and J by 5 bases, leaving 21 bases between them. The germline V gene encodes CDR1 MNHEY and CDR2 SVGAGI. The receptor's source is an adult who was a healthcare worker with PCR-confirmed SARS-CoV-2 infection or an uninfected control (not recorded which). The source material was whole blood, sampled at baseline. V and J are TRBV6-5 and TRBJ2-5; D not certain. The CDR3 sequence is CASVLKGPKSETQYF. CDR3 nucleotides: TGTGCCAGCGTTTTGAAAGGGCCAAAGTCGGAGACCCAGTACTTC.